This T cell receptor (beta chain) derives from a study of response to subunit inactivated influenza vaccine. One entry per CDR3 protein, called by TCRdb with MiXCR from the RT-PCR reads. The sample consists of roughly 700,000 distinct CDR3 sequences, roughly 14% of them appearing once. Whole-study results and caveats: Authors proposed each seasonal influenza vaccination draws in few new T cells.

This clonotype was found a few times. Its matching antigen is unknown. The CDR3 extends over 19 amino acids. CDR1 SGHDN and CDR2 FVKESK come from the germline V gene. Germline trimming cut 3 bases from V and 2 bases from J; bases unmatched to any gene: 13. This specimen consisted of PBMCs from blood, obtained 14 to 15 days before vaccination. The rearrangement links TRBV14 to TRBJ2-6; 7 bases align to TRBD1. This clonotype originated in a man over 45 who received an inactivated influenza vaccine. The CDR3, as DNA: TGTGCCAGCAGCCATATCCCTTCAGGGGGATGGACTGGGGCCAACGTCCTGACTTTC. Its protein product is CASSHIPSGGWTGANVLTF.